Each of the 32 T cell receptor beta chains below was sequenced from the same sample in a study of shared clonotypes between healthy human individuals. Measured with immunoSEQ multiplex PCR; TCRdb has only the in-frame clones, and not every one. The sample holds some 2,000,000 clones, more than 90% seen once. The sample taken for sequencing was naive CD4+ T cells sorted from blood. Subset meaning: CD45RA+ positively selected. These receptors originate from a man between 18 and 35 years old in good health.

The rearrangement uses TRBV29-1 and TRBJ2-5, with 7 bases matching TRBD2. The trim removed 8 bases at V and 5 bases at J, leaving 11 bases unmatched. The CDR3 loop spans 13 amino acids. Germline CDR1 SQVTM, CDR2 ANQGSEA. The CDR3 region has the DNA TGCAGCTACCACCCGACTAGCAGTGAGACCCAGTACTTC. Residues: CSYHPTSSETQYF.

The chain is built from TRBV6-5 and TRBJ2-1; D is tentatively TRBD1 or TRBD2 (5 bases each). V was clipped by 6 bases and J by 9 bases, with 21 bases between them. The germline V gene encodes CDR1 MNHEY and CDR2 SVGAGI. CDR3 length: 15 residues. The CDR3 sequence: CASRPGTTPGREQFF. The CDR3 DNA sequence: TGTGCCAGCAGGCCCGGGACGACCCCTGGGCGTGAGCAGTTCTTC.

The chain couples TRBV4-1 to TRBJ2-2; 7 positions match TRBD1. CDR1 is MGHRA and CDR2 is YSYEKL in the germline V gene. V was clipped by 4 bases and J by 2 bases; unmatched bases: 7. The CDR3 consists of 16 residues. CDR3 region: CASSRKGTDNTGELFF. In DNA form, the CDR3 reads TGCGCCAGCAGCCGCAAAGGGACAGATAACACCGGGGAGCTGTTTTTT.

The gene calls are TRBV18 and TRBJ2-2; D possibly corresponds to TRBD1 (5 bases). The ends were cut back, 5 bases at V and 0 bases at J, with 10 bases in the middle. CDR1 is KGHSH and CDR2 is LQKENI in the germline V gene. This CDR3 spans 15 amino acids. The CDR3 DNA is TGTGCCAGCTCAACGTACAGGTCGAACACCGGGGAGCTGTTTTTT. Translating gives CASSTYRSNTGELFF.

V is TRBV7-8 and J is TRBJ1-2; D gene uncertain. Trimming stripped 5 bases from V and 8 bases from J, with 15 bases between. CDR1 is SGHVS, CDR2 FQNEAQ, per germline. CDR3 length equals 13 residues. The CDR3 protein is CASSPEFVGGYTF. In DNA form, the CDR3 reads TGTGCCAGCAGCCCAGAGTTCGTCGGAGGCTACACCTTC.

The chain uses TRBV18 and TRBJ1-6; D is ambiguous. The V end was cut by 5 bases, the J end by 6 bases, with 14 bases between. Germline V gene lookup returns CDR1 KGHSH and CDR2 LQKENI. There are 15 residues in the CDR3. The CDR3 coding sequence is TGTGCCAGCTCAGCTTTTCCGGACTCTAATTCACCCCTCCACTTT. Encoded protein: CASSAFPDSNSPLHF.

This clone appeared once. J is TRBJ2-1 and V is TRBV18; 7 bases agree with TRBD2. This CDR3 spans 16 amino acids. Germline CDR1 is KGHSH and CDR2 is LQKENI. The V segment lost 1 base and the J segment 6 bases; nucleotides outside the gene matches: 9. The DNA for the CDR3 is TGTGCCAGCTCACCACAGGGAGGGTTAATGGTCAATGAGCAGTTCTTC. This translates into CASSPQGGLMVNEQFF. The full variable domain, in which reference TRBV18 and TRBJ2-1 provide the parts outside the CDR3, is NAGVMQNPRHLVRRRGQEARLRCSPMKGHSHVYWYRQLPEEGLKFMVYLQKENIIDESGMPKERFSAEFPKEGPSILRIQQVVRGDSAAYFCASSPQGGLMVNEQFFGPGTRLTVL.

The chain couples TRBV27 to TRBJ1-1; tentative D call: TRBD1 (5 bases). The germline V gene encodes CDR1 MNHEY and CDR2 SMNVEV (reference sequence). This CDR3 contains 15 residues. V was shortened by 0 bases and J by 5 bases, with 13 bases between the two germline ends. The CDR3 reads CASSLSASGGTEAFF. CDR3 coding DNA: TGTGCCAGCAGTTTATCGGCCAGTGGGGGGACTGAAGCTTTCTTT.

The V and J genes are TRBV18 and TRBJ2-3; D is uncertain. This CDR3 contains 12 residues. Germline loops: CDR1 KGHSH, CDR2 LQKENI. The ends were cut back, 4 bases at V and 5 bases at J, with 7 bases in the middle. The CDR3, as DNA: TGTGCCAGCTCACAAGGCAAAGATACGCAGTATTTT. It codes for CASSQGKDTQYF.

The chain employs TRBV9 and TRBJ2-3, with 9 positions matching TRBD1. The CDR3 covers 15 residues. Trimming took 3 bases from V and 1 from J; bases not matched to a gene: 3. Germline V lookup: CDR1 SGDLS, CDR2 YYNGEE. The CDR3 DNA sequence: TGTGCCAGCAGCGGACGGGACAGGGGCACAGATACGCAGTATTTT. It codes for CASSGRDRGTDTQYF.

This chain uses TRBV9 with TRBJ2-1; TRBD2 matches at 7 bases. The trim removed 1 base at V and 5 bases at J, leaving 3 bases unmatched. The germline V gene encodes CDR1 SGDLS and CDR2 YYNGEE. CDR3 length equals 14 residues. The CDR3 nucleotides are TGTGCCAGCAGCGTACGGGGGGTTCACAATGAGCAGTTCTTC. It specifies CASSVRGVHNEQFF.

The V gene is TRBV19, the J gene TRBJ1-2, with D possibly TRBD1 on 5 matching bases. Germline values: CDR1 LNHDA, CDR2 SQIVND (reference sequence). The CDR3 has 15 residues. V shed 2 bases and J shed 5 bases, with 15 bases lying between them. In DNA, the CDR3 is TGTGCCAGTAGTATACGGGCTCTTGAGGGGTATGGCTACACCTTC. Translated: CASSIRALEGYGYTF.

In regard to this clone: The sample contains more than one DNA sequence encoding this CDR3. The chain carries TRBV6-1 and TRBJ1-2; D uncertain. This CDR3 has 13 amino acids. V lost 0 bases to trimming and J lost 4 bases, with 6 bases between them. The germline CDR1 and CDR2 sequences are MNHNS and SASEGT. DNA for the CDR3: TGTGCCAGCAGTGAAGCGGGCAGCTATGGCTACACCTTC. Translation gives CASSEAGSYGYTF.

This clone was observed once. The chain uses TRBV9 and TRBJ1-4, with unresolved D. From germline, CDR1 is SGDLS and CDR2 YYNGEE. This CDR3 is 18 amino acids long. The germline V and J ends were trimmed by 3 bases and 4 bases, with 22 bases remaining between them. This CDR3 is CASSASRAGPASNEKLFF. CDR3 bases: TGTGCCAGCAGCGCGTCTCGGGCAGGTCCCGCGAGTAATGAAAAACTGTTTTTT.

The J gene is TRBJ2-3, the V gene TRBV7-2; 7 nucleotides agree with TRBD1. V lost 7 bases, J lost 4 bases, and 2 bases stayed unmatched. Germline V lookup: CDR1 SGHTA, CDR2 FQGNSA. The CDR3 loop spans 12 amino acids. CDR3 coding DNA: TGTGCCAGCAACAGGGGCCCAGATACGCAGTATTTT. This codes for CASNRGPDTQYF.

V and J are TRBV7-2 and TRBJ2-7; 9 bases map to TRBD2. This CDR3 contains 14 residues. The V and J ends lost 7 bases and 2 bases, in that order; junction bases with no gene match: 6. CDR1 is SGHTA, CDR2 FQGNSA, per germline. CDR3 coding DNA: TGTGCCAGCACCGTGGCGGGAGGGCCCTACGAGCAGTACTTC. This sequence encodes CASTVAGGPYEQYF.

A remark on this clone: Different DNA sequences within this sample yield the same CDR3. This sequence joins TRBV5-1 and TRBJ2-3, with 8 bases that match TRBD1. Trimming took 2 bases from V and 4 from J; bases not matched to a gene: 3. The CDR3 runs to 14 residues. Germline V gene sequence: CDR1 SGHRS, CDR2 YFSETQ. The CDR3 here is CASSFGQGPDTQYF. The DNA of the CDR3 is TGCGCCAGCAGCTTCGGACAGGGCCCAGATACGCAGTATTTT.

The rearrangement joins TRBV9 to TRBJ1-2; D possibly corresponds to TRBD1 (6 bases). Per the germline V gene, CDR1 is SGDLS and CDR2 is YYNGEE. V lost 4 bases and J 3 bases, leaving 16 bases between the germline ends. The CDR3 runs 15 residues. The CDR3: CASSRTFTGHYGYTF. CDR3 nucleotides: TGTGCCAGCAGCCGCACATTCACAGGGCACTATGGCTACACCTTC. Together with reference TRBV9 and TRBJ1-2, the CDR3 gives the full variable domain: DSGVTQTPKHLITATGQRVTLRCSPRSGDLSVYWYQQSLDQGLQFLIQYYNGEERAKGNILERFSAQQFPDLHSELNLSSLELGDSALYFCASSRTFTGHYGYTFGSGTRLTVV.

CDR3 residues: CASSFGSGPHRELFF. In DNA, the CDR3 is TGTGCCAGCAGTTTCGGTTCGGGACCGCACCGGGAGCTGTTTTTT. The chain is built from TRBV28 and TRBJ2-2, with D possibly being TRBD1 or TRBD2 (5 bases each). Germline V lookup: CDR1 MDHEN, CDR2 SYDVKM. Trimming removed 3 bases from V and 9 bases from J, with 17 bases in between. CDR3 length: 15 residues. Filled out from reference TRBV28 and TRBJ2-2, the complete variable domain reads DVKVTQSSRYLVKRTGEKVFLECVQDMDHENMFWYRQDPGLGLRLIYFSYDVKMKEKGDIPEGYSVSREKKERFSLILESASTNQTSMYLCASSFGSGPHRELFFGEGSRLTVL.

The V gene is TRBV9, the J gene TRBJ1-2, with D possibly matching TRBD1 (6 bases). This CDR3 contains 17 residues. The germline gives CDR1 SGDLS, CDR2 YYNGEE. Between the trimmed V and J ends, which lost 4 bases and 6 bases, there was a span of 25 bases. CDR3: CASSPDRTPTVVDGYTF. CDR3 in DNA: TGTGCCAGCAGCCCAGACAGGACCCCCACGGTGGTCGATGGCTACACCTTC.

The chain is built from TRBV7-2 and TRBJ2-3; TRBD2 matches at 8 bases. The CDR3 consists of 18 residues. With V trimmed by 6 bases and J by 3 bases, 17 bases remained unmatched. The germline CDR1 and CDR2 sequences are SGHTA and FQGNSA. CDR3 region: CASSSQRETPLATDTQYF. The CDR3 DNA reads TGTGCCAGCAGTTCCCAGCGGGAGACACCTTTGGCGACAGATACGCAGTATTTT.

This chain uses TRBV5-4 with TRBJ1-1; D unresolved. Trimming left V 2 bases short and J 5 bases short, with 13 bases between. This CDR3 spans 14 amino acids. The germline CDR1 and CDR2 sequences are SGHNT and YYREEE (reference sequence). The CDR3 DNA sequence: TGTGCCAGCAGCTTTGGCGGGCTGGGTACTGAAGCTTTCTTT. Its translation is CASSFGGLGTEAFF.

This clone occurred once. J is TRBJ2-3 and V is TRBV9; a possible D gene is TRBD2 (6 bases). The CDR3 contains 14 residues. Trimming took off 4 bases at V and 6 bases at J, with 15 bases between the two ends. The germline V gene encodes CDR1 SGDLS and CDR2 YYNGEE. CDR3 loop: CASSPGLPADTQYF. Here the CDR3 DNA reads TGTGCCAGCAGCCCGGGACTCCCGGCGGATACGCAGTATTTT. Drawing the rest from reference TRBV9 and TRBJ2-3, the complete variable domain is DSGVTQTPKHLITATGQRVTLRCSPRSGDLSVYWYQQSLDQGLQFLIQYYNGEERAKGNILERFSAQQFPDLHSELNLSSLELGDSALYFCASSPGLPADTQYFGPGTRLTVL.

The gene calls are TRBV2 and TRBJ1-2, with D maybe TRBD1 (5 bases). V lost 6 bases, J lost 4 bases, and 18 bases lay in between. CDR3 size: 15 residues. The germline V gene has CDR1 SNHLY and CDR2 FYNNEI. CDR3 DNA: TGTGCCAGCAGGATAGGGACGCGAATCGGCTATGGCTACACCTTC. It codes for CASRIGTRIGYGYTF. Based on the CDR3 plus reference TRBV2 and TRBJ1-2, the full variable domain is EPEVTQTPSHQVTQMGQEVILRCVPISNHLYFYWYRQILGQKVEFLVSFYNNEISEKSEIFDDQFSVERPDGSNFTLKIRSTKLEDSAMYFCASRIGTRIGYGYTFGSGTRLTVV.

Only a few counts were recorded for this clone. The J gene is TRBJ2-4, the V gene TRBV7-2, with 10 bases fitting TRBD2. This CDR3 is 17 amino acids long. Per the germline V gene, CDR1 is SGHTA and CDR2 is FQGNSA. The ends lost 4 bases at V and 0 bases at J; junction bases unmatched: 6. CDR3 in DNA: TGTGCCAGCAGCTCCGCAAGCGGGAGGGGAGCCAAAAACATTCAGTACTTC. It yields the protein CASSSASGRGAKNIQYF.

This clone was picked up one time. The chain joins TRBV6-1 to TRBJ2-7; tentatively, D is TRBD2 (6 bases). Trimming took 3 bases from V and 2 from J, leaving 8 bases between them. The CDR3 covers 13 residues. Germline CDR1 and CDR2: MNHNS and SASEGT. CDR3: CASSDGGPYEQYF. In DNA form, the CDR3 reads TGTGCCAGCAGTGACGGGGGTCCCTACGAGCAGTACTTC.

The chain joins TRBV4-1 to TRBJ2-3; D possibly corresponds to TRBD1 (6 bases). Germline lookup yields CDR1 MGHRA and CDR2 YSYEKL. The V end was cut by 2 bases, the J end by 4 bases, with 16 bases between. The CDR3 totals 16 residues. The CDR3 nucleotides read TGCGCCAGCAGCCAAATCACAGGGTTTGGGGCAGATACGCAGTATTTT. Amino acid sequence: CASSQITGFGADTQYF.

This chain links TRBV18 with TRBJ2-1, with 12 bases lining up with TRBD1. V trimming: 4 bases; J trimming: 7 bases; junction bases outside the gene matches: 5. The CDR3 consists of 15 residues. Germline loops: CDR1 KGHSH, CDR2 LQKENI. CDR3 sequence (DNA): TGTGCCAGCTCACGGGACAGGGGGCAAGTAAATGAGCAGTTCTTC. This translates into CASSRDRGQVNEQFF.

V usage is TRBV5-1 and J usage is TRBJ2-7; 8 nucleotides match TRBD1. J lost 4 bases, V lost 0 bases, and 3 bases had no gene match. CDR3 length: 14 residues. Germline V gives CDR1 SGHRS, CDR2 YFSETQ. This CDR3 is CASSLVGTGYEQYF. CDR3 DNA sequence: TGCGCCAGCAGCTTGGTAGGGACAGGATACGAGCAGTACTTC.

The rearrangement uses TRBV5-6 and TRBJ1-4; D is uncertain. This CDR3 spans 13 amino acids. V lost 3 bases to trimming and J lost 2 bases, with 5 bases between them. Germline CDR1 is SGHDT and CDR2 is YYEEEE. The CDR3 DNA is TGTGCCAGCAGCTCGAGGACTAATGAAAAACTGTTTTTT. This sequence encodes CASSSRTNEKLFF.

This rearrangement joins TRBV5-1 to TRBJ2-3; TRBD2 matches at 11 bases. The CDR3 totals 15 residues. The trim removed 2 bases at V and 7 bases at J, leaving 6 bases unmatched. CDR1 is SGHRS and CDR2 is YFSETQ in the germline V gene. The CDR3 bases are TGCGCCAGCAGCTTAACCGGGACTAGCGGCAATACGCAGTATTTT. Protein: CASSLTGTSGNTQYF.

V and J are TRBV5-8 and TRBJ1-4; 7 bases match TRBD1. Germline V gives CDR1 SGHTS, CDR2 YDEGEE. The trim removed 4 bases at V and 11 bases at J, leaving 20 bases unmatched. The CDR3 totals 17 residues. The CDR3, as DNA: TGTGCCAGCAGCCCTGAGCAGGGGAGTGGGCCCAGGGGGAAACTGTTTTTT. It specifies CASSPEQGSGPRGKLFF.